The text below deals with one T cell receptor (beta chain). Its recognized antigen is unknown. No base quality values were provided; no much bigger clone lies one nucleotide off. The cysteine opens and the phenylalanine closes a CDR3 of 14 amino acids. The sequence is cut down to CDR3 DNA, 42 bases in frame from base 1. V is reduced by 6 bases and J by 0 bases, leaving a spacing of 12 bases between them. CDR1 and CDR2 are read off the germline V gene as MNHEY and SVGAGI. The data were taken from a study of cytomegalovirus exposure and HLA in healthy donors (dated by TCRdb to about 2017). Some background on the complete study: An earlier analysis of approximately 640 of the donors reported roughly 300 Gb of sequence data and some 100 million unique TCR beta sequences from 150 million to 200 million T cells. About 300 gigabases of sequencing data and approximately 80 million unique TCR sequences were included in an early release covering over 600 HLA-typed donors. The genetic ancestry cluster associated with self-reported Caucasian donors included about 81% of the approximately 400 genotyped donors. The study aimed to test whether cataloging public T cell receptors could reveal signatures of past pathogen exposure. The T cell repertoires of roughly 660 subjects were profiled by immunosequencing and related to cytomegalovirus serostatus. Along with the roughly 670-subject first cohort, a separate validation cohort of 120 different subjects was used. High-throughput TCR immunosequencing, statistical association of individual TCRs with disease status, and machine learning were combined to predict cytomegalovirus infection status. A later analysis re-analyzed previously published TCR beta repertoires from 650 to 800 donors and added high-resolution HLA genotyping to study TCR occurrence patterns. Rather than using new phenotypic data, the later analysis identified candidate immune exposures from TCR beta sequences and from how often those sequences occurred across donors. An earlier analysis of fewer than 750 of the donors used high-throughput TCR beta sequencing to judge whether each TCR beta V gene segment behaved as functional or pseudogenic. Donor age, sex, ethnicity and CMV serostatus were compiled alongside the repertoire data. Genome-wide SNP genotypes for about 65% of the roughly 700 donors were used in a later genetic analysis, which treated that subset as a discovery cohort. All discovery cohort repertoires had been generated using a single sequencing platform. Class I and class II HLA loci were covered by the typing at four-digit resolution. Typing coverage differed by locus: A, B, C, DRB1 and DQB1 were typed in roughly 629-630 donors, DQA1 in approximately 520, DPA1 in approximately 600, and DPB1 in 472. Because of strong linkage in the cohort, roughly five DR-DQ haplotypes were treated as single units for association and clustering. Across under 500 genotyped donors of the cohort, an average of roughly 250,000 unique TCR beta nucleotide sequences per donor were sequenced, and roughly 20% of those sequences were non-productive. Overall study results and their limits: In vitro tests confirmed that a few of the cytomegalovirus-associated TCR beta chains recognize cytomegalovirus antigens. Linkage disequilibrium might explain the correlated functional status among segregating V segments, but an unknown experimental factor could not be ruled out. Because some donors lacked HLA typing at each locus, the association tests relied only on the typed subset. CMV serostatus was the only immune exposure information available for the cohort. A further reported finding was that TCR beta sequences accurately predicted the HLA-A and HLA-B alleles for most subjects in the first cohort. The presence/absence analyses assumed that sequencing depth was roughly uniform across donors, and that assumption may not be true. Specific HLA alleles were associated with 16,951 TCR beta sequences at a false discovery rate of 0.05 in a later analysis. A total of roughly 160 TCR beta chains were listed by the study as associated with cytomegalovirus. A later genetic analysis associated a missense DCLRE1C variant with V-gene and J-gene trimming of TCR beta chains, and an independent cohort replicated the association. According to a later analysis, TCR association rates differed among HLA loci, with DRB1 alleles showing the most associated TCRs and HLA-C alleles showing the fewest. It was suggested by the authors that the approach could potentially be generalized to other disease states and immunological phenotypes. According to a later analysis, most CMV-associated TCR beta chains appeared to be HLA-restricted, and the HLA associations seemed to be driven largely by CMV exposure. The classifier was reported to diagnose cytomegalovirus status with high specificity and sensitivity in both the original cohort and the validation cohort. In a later genetic analysis, fewer N-insertions in productive TCRs were reported among donors in an Asian-associated ancestry cluster than the approximately 710-donor mean. Several of the top co-occurrence clusters appeared to be linked to parvovirus B19, influenza, CMV and Epstein-Barr virus, according to a later analysis. The earlier analysis of 450 to 700 of the donors excluded seventeen rarely observed V segments, including chromosome 9 orphons, because counts were too low. Some IMGT-functional V segments, including TRBV6-2 and TRBV6-3, could not be distinguished by the 87-base-pair reads and were therefore excluded. In an earlier analysis of under 600 of the donors, most TCR beta V segments were observed in productive rearrangements about 90% or about 30% of the time, broadly matching IMGT annotations. This cohort had only TCR beta chains sequenced, and the lack of alpha or paired-chain data limited which features could be detected. Strong co-occurrence of HLA alleles, especially DR and DQ, made assigning TCR associations to individual alleles difficult. A later analysis found that HLA-associated TCR beta chains were more clonally expanded and had lower generation probabilities than equally common non-associated chains. The sequencing pipeline was judged likely to have produced a cluster of highly shared sequence variants as a technical artifact. While some public TCRs were present in many individuals, most TCR sequences turned up only very rarely across donors.

The cohort was made up of 666 healthy bone marrow donors. All cohort members were sampled while nominally healthy, although unrecorded immune exposures were likely present. The donor was CMV seropositive and was included in the group of 300 or so seropositive cohort members. A peripheral blood sample was collected from each donor, and TCR beta sequencing was performed on peripheral blood mononuclear cells. The Qiagen DNeasy Blood Extraction Kit was used to extract genomic DNA from the blood cell samples. Library method: the immunoSEQ multiplex PCR assay. For the multiplex PCR, a mixture combining 60 forward primers for TCR Vbeta segments and 13 reverse primers for TCR Jbeta segments was used. A multiplex PCR assay on genomic DNA amplified the CDR3 region of rearranged TCR beta genes. On the Illumina HiSeq System, the amplified TCR beta libraries were sequenced as 87-base-pair reads. The source study handled its data this way. In a later analysis, some 80 million unique TCR beta chains were counted across the approximately 620 repertoires, and approximately 11 million of these chains were shared by at least two donors. To remove PCR and sequencing errors, raw reads were error-corrected and collapsed into unique sequences using a nearest-neighbor algorithm that merged closely related sequences. To assign V, D and J gene segments, CDR3 sequences were aligned to IMGT reference sequences. For a sequence to be retained, at least a six-nucleotide match to both a V gene segment and a J gene segment was required. A rearrangement was called productive if the CDR3 had no stop codons and remained in frame with V and J, and every other rearrangement was called non-productive. CDR3 was defined according to IMGT convention as the region running from the second conserved V-encoded cysteine to the conserved J-encoded phenylalanine. In an earlier analysis of around 600 of the donors, sequences lacking an unambiguous match to a single V gene segment were excluded. In an earlier analysis of 587 of the donors, V segments were called functional above 56.7% productive rearrangements and were called segregating when the between-donor standard deviation exceeded 5%. A statistical classification framework was built for diagnosing cytomegalovirus status from the catalog of TCR beta chain sequences. In a later analysis, V and J genes were assigned by comparing TCR nucleotide sequences against IMGT/GENE-DB human TR gene sequences. Using the TCRdist pipeline, a later analysis assigned CDR3 sequences along with most-parsimonious VDJ recombination scenarios. In a later analysis, every TCR beta chain was defined by the combination of its CDR3 amino acid sequence and its V-gene family, and reads without a unique V-gene family were dropped. A later analysis removed over 500 highly shared, low-generation-probability nucleotide sequences to deal with suspected cross-contamination and a sequencing artifact. In a later analysis, a clonal expansion index for each public chain was calculated from normalized within-repertoire ranks of inferred template counts. Generation probabilities in a later analysis came from a VDJ recombination model fitted to out-of-frame rearrangements, and those results were checked against IGoR. A later analysis scored TCR-TCR, TCR-HLA and TCR-CMV co-occurrence with hypergeometric tests, applying a repertoire-size bias correction to TCR pairs. In a later analysis, false discovery rates were estimated by permuting HLA or CMV assignments 20 times. A later analysis grouped co-occurring TCRs with DBSCAN, adding TCRdist sequence similarity when clustering within HLA-allele-positive subsets. Co-occurrence clustering excluded repertoires with fewer than 30,000 or more than 120,000 public chains, plus five with anomalous nucleotide sharing. TCRdb re-hosts the immuneACCESS table, in-frame sequences only. Its copies lack some clones; in the studies checked, an unresolved V gene accounts for under half of them, and the cause for the rest is not known. For V, J and clone size, that table is used; D and trimming come from the DNA. In this sample the table shows around 170,000 clones, 65% to 90% of which occur a single time. Clones ranked in the top ten supply less than 7% of the sample.

Material: PBMCs. The clonotype comes from a man between 40 and 49 years old in good health and CMV-seropositive. This receptor chain uses TRBV6-5 and TRBJ2-7, with the D gene call left open. The nucleotide sequence is TGTGCCAGCAGACCCCCCCGCAGCTCCTACGAGCAGTACTTC. Its protein is CASRPPRSSYEQYF.